This T cell receptor beta chain was captured by sequencing in a study of cytomegalovirus exposure and HLA in healthy donors. The PCR ran on 60 Vbeta and 13 Jbeta primers. The repertoire was sequenced with immunoSEQ multiplex PCR; TCRdb's copy has only in-frame clones and lacks some. Here the sample spans 110,000 to 150,000 clones, around 79% being singletons. Germline V gene lookup returns CDR1 SGHDT and CDR2 YYEEEE. Trimming removed 4 bases at V and 2 bases at J, with 18 bases between. The CDR3 contains 16 residues. The sequence was collected from a woman under 40 in good health and CMV-seronegative. The chain joins TRBV5-6 to TRBJ1-2, with D possibly matching TRBD1 (5 bases). Sequenced material: PBMCs. This CDR3 reads CASSLDVGVRNYGYTF. The CDR3 DNA sequence: TGTGCCAGCAGCCTAGACGTAGGGGTGAGGAACTATGGCTACACCTTC.